Listed below are T cell receptor beta chains from one sample, sequenced in a study of shared clonotypes between healthy human individuals. Repertoires were generated with immunoSEQ multiplex PCR, while TCRdb's copy carries only in-frame clones and drops some. The data contain millions of clones, 85% to 95% of them seen just once; the ten biggest clones take up about 0.13%. The specimen sequenced was naive CD4+ T cells sorted from blood. Source of these receptors: a man in his late teens or twenties in good health. Both conserved end residues are part of each CDR3. The order of the fields is D gene, V gene, J gene, clone size, CDR3 protein, CDR3 DNA. The D gene is left open where the match is weak. Clone size appears in some rows only: once, few, many, or a class for an expanded clone.

D: TRBD1
V: TRBV7-9
J: TRBJ2-2
size: -
CDR3: CASSSGQDLRTGELFF
DNA: TGTGCCAGCAGTTCCGGACAGGACTTGCGAACCGGGGAGCTGTTTTTT

D: TRBD1
V: TRBV10-3
J: TRBJ1-2
size: -
CDR3: CAVGQGPAGYGYTF
DNA: TGTGCCGTGGGACAGGGGCCGGCTGGCTATGGCTACACCTTC

D: -
V: TRBV18
J: TRBJ2-6
size: -
CDR3: CASSPSLAIVLTF
DNA: TGTGCCAGCTCACCATCGCTGGCGATCGTCCTGACTTTC

D: TRBD2
V: TRBV5-1
J: TRBJ2-1
size: -
CDR3: CASTRLAGQNEQFF
DNA: TGCGCCAGCACACGACTAGCGGGACAGAATGAGCAGTTCTTC

D: -
V: TRBV7-2
J: TRBJ1-2
size: -
CDR3: CASSLEGRAYYGYTF
DNA: TGTGCCAGCAGCTTAGAGGGGAGGGCGTACTATGGCTACACCTTC

D: -
V: TRBV5-1
J: TRBJ2-3
size: -
CDR3: CASSSRRLGWGSPTDTQYF
DNA: TGCGCCAGCAGCAGTCGAAGACTAGGCTGGGGTAGTCCCACAGATACGCAGTATTTT

D: TRBD2
V: TRBV4-1
J: TRBJ2-7
size: once
CDR3: CASSQDPTLAGVYNEQYF
DNA: TGCGCCAGCAGCCAAGACCCGACCCTTGCGGGAGTGTATAACGAGCAGTACTTC

D: TRBD1
V: TRBV6-5
J: TRBJ1-4
size: once
CDR3: CAWGPTGGIEKLFF
DNA: TGTGCCTGGGGCCCGACAGGGGGAATTGAAAAACTGTTTTTT

D: -
V: TRBV10-1
J: TRBJ2-1
size: -
CDR3: CASSEQGWREQFF
DNA: TGCGCCAGCAGTGAGCAGGGATGGAGGGAGCAGTTCTTC

D: TRBD1
V: TRBV5-6
J: TRBJ1-1
size: once
CDR3: CASSRPGQMNTEAFF
DNA: TGTGCCAGCAGCCGGCCGGGACAGATGAACACTGAAGCTTTCTTT

D: TRBD1
V: TRBV5-1
J: TRBJ2-2
size: -
CDR3: CASSRTGGDTGELFF
DNA: TGCGCCAGCAGCAGAACAGGGGGTGACACCGGGGAGCTGTTTTTT

D: -
V: TRBV5-1
J: TRBJ2-1
size: -
CDR3: CASSYRQDNEQFF
DNA: TGCGCCAGCAGCTACAGACAGGACAATGAGCAGTTCTTC

D: TRBD2
V: TRBV18
J: TRBJ2-7
size: -
CDR3: CASSPRGVAGGSYEQYF
DNA: TGTGCCAGCTCACCACGAGGAGTAGCGGGAGGCTCCTACGAGCAGTACTTC

D: -
V: TRBV5-5
J: TRBJ1-5
size: -
CDR3: CASSQGPSYSNQPQHF
DNA: TGTGCCAGCAGCCAAGGCCCCTCCTATAGCAATCAGCCCCAGCATTTT

D: -
V: TRBV18
J: TRBJ1-1
size: -
CDR3: CATEGGINTEAFF
DNA: TGTGCCACCGAAGGGGGTATAAACACTGAAGCTTTCTTT

D: -
V: TRBV7-3
J: TRBJ2-2
size: -
CDR3: CASSLAGAYTGELFF
DNA: TGTGCCAGCAGCTTAGCGGGGGCCTACACCGGGGAGCTGTTTTTT

D: -
V: TRBV7-9
J: TRBJ2-3
size: -
CDR3: CASSLDVAGSDTQYF
DNA: TGTGCCAGCAGCTTAGATGTCGCTGGCTCAGATACGCAGTATTTT

D: TRBD1
V: TRBV7-6
J: TRBJ1-4
size: once
CDR3: CASSFWTGATNEKLFF
DNA: TGTGCCAGCAGCTTTTGGACAGGAGCAACTAATGAAAAACTGTTTTTT

D: -
V: TRBV5-1
J: TRBJ2-2
size: -
CDR3: CASSLGDTNTGELFF
DNA: TGCGCCAGCAGCTTGGGTGACACGAACACCGGGGAGCTGTTTTTT

D: -
V: TRBV5-1
J: TRBJ2-7
size: -
CDR3: CASSFGTPRYEQYF
DNA: TGCGCCAGCAGCTTTGGGACTCCCCGCTACGAGCAGTACTTC

D: -
V: TRBV29-1
J: TRBJ1-5
size: -
CDR3: CSVVQVNDQPQHF
DNA: TGCAGCGTTGTACAGGTTAACGATCAGCCCCAGCATTTT

D: TRBD2
V: TRBV11-3
J: TRBJ2-1
size: once
CDR3: CASSLGGLDEQFF
DNA: TGTGCCAGCAGCTTAGGGGGACTAGATGAGCAGTTCTTC

D: TRBD1
V: TRBV30
J: TRBJ1-5
size: few
CDR3: CAWGQGLNQPQHF
DNA: TGTGCCTGGGGACAGGGGCTCAATCAGCCCCAGCATTTT

D: TRBD2
V: TRBV30
J: TRBJ2-3
size: -
CDR3: CAWSSGTINDRGDTQYF
DNA: TGTGCCTGGAGTTCCGGGACTATTAATGACCGAGGAGATACGCAGTATTTT

D: -
V: TRBV5-1
J: TRBJ2-7
size: -
CDR3: CASSFGRSSYEQYF
DNA: TGCGCCAGCAGCTTCGGGAGATCCAGCTACGAGCAGTACTTC

D: -
V: TRBV7-2
J: TRBJ1-5
size: -
CDR3: CASSLESMGNQPQHF
DNA: TGTGCCAGCAGCTTAGAAAGCATGGGGAATCAGCCCCAGCATTTT

D: -
V: TRBV5-1
J: TRBJ2-7
size: -
CDR3: CASSLGANSYEQYF
DNA: TGCGCCAGCAGCTTAGGAGCTAACTCCTACGAGCAGTACTTC

D: TRBD1
V: TRBV19
J: TRBJ2-5
size: -
CDR3: CASSVGSGTGREAQYF
DNA: TGTGCCAGTAGTGTCGGCTCCGGGACAGGGAGGGAGGCCCAGTACTTC

D: TRBD1
V: TRBV5-1
J: TRBJ1-2
size: -
CDR3: CASSPSGGLYGYTF
DNA: TGCGCCAGCAGCCCATCAGGGGGCCTTTATGGCTACACCTTC

D: -
V: TRBV11-2
J: TRBJ2-7
size: -
CDR3: CASSPQGYEQYF
DNA: TGTGCCAGCAGCCCACAGGGTTACGAGCAGTACTTC

D: TRBD2
V: TRBV10-1
J: TRBJ2-7
size: -
CDR3: CASSPGLAATYEQYF
DNA: TGCGCCAGCAGTCCGGGACTAGCGGCCACCTACGAGCAGTACTTC

D: TRBD1
V: TRBV2
J: TRBJ1-2
size: -
CDR3: CASSVRPEQGDGYTF
DNA: TGTGCCAGCAGTGTTAGGCCGGAACAGGGGGATGGCTACACCTTC

D: TRBD2
V: TRBV4-1
J: TRBJ2-5
size: -
CDR3: CASSQLGRGGRGETQYF
DNA: TGCGCCAGCAGCCAATTAGGTCGGGGGGGGCGAGGAGAGACCCAGTACTTC

D: -
V: TRBV5-1
J: TRBJ2-7
size: -
CDR3: CASSLGGKAHEQYF
DNA: TGCGCCAGCAGCTTGGGGGGAAAGGCCCACGAGCAGTACTTC

D: -
V: TRBV5-1
J: TRBJ1-1
size: -
CDR3: CASSPNRAANTEAFF
DNA: TGCGCCAGCAGCCCGAATAGGGCTGCGAACACTGAAGCTTTCTTT

D: -
V: TRBV5-1
J: TRBJ2-3
size: -
CDR3: CASSDQGGGTDTQYF
DNA: TGCGCCAGCAGCGACCAGGGGGGAGGCACAGATACGCAGTATTTT

D: -
V: TRBV6-1
J: TRBJ2-7
size: -
CDR3: CASNLGTYEQYF
DNA: TGTGCCAGCAATTTGGGAACATACGAGCAGTACTTC

D: -
V: TRBV27
J: TRBJ2-7
size: -
CDR3: CASSTGVLYEQYF
DNA: TGTGCCAGCAGTACCGGGGTTCTCTACGAGCAGTACTTC

D: TRBD1
V: TRBV10-3
J: TRBJ1-2
size: once
CDR3: CAISGGTGGYYGYTF
DNA: TGTGCCATCAGTGGGGGGACAGGGGGATACTATGGCTACACCTTC

D: -
V: TRBV18
J: TRBJ1-6
size: few
CDR3: CASSPDRGGSYPLHF
DNA: TGTGCCAGCTCCCCCGATCGCGGCGGGTCCTACCCCCTCCACTTT

D: -
V: TRBV6-5
J: TRBJ2-6
size: -
CDR3: CASSYSIATGANVLTF
DNA: TGTGCCAGCAGTTACTCGATCGCGACTGGGGCCAACGTCCTGACTTTC

D: -
V: TRBV27
J: TRBJ2-1
size: -
CDR3: CASSLRPYVGDNEQFF
DNA: TGTGCCAGCAGTTTAAGGCCCTACGTGGGGGACAATGAGCAGTTCTTC

D: -
V: TRBV7-9
J: TRBJ1-3
size: -
CDR3: CAAGGTTIYF
DNA: TGTGCCGCCGGCGGGACCACCATATATTTT

D: TRBD2
V: TRBV10-2
J: TRBJ2-7
size: -
CDR3: CASKREGYEQYF
DNA: TGCGCCAGTAAGCGGGAGGGATACGAGCAGTACTTC

D: -
V: TRBV10-1
J: TRBJ2-3
size: -
CDR3: CASSTHNSKDTQYF
DNA: TGCGCCAGCAGTACCCACAACAGCAAAGATACGCAGTATTTT

D: -
V: TRBV11-2
J: TRBJ1-6
size: -
CDR3: CASSLAGQGHGSYNSPLHF
DNA: TGTGCCAGCAGCTTAGCGGGTCAGGGACACGGCTCCTATAATTCACCCCTCCACTTT

D: TRBD1
V: TRBV27
J: TRBJ1-3
size: once
CDR3: CASSLQGAQGNTIYF
DNA: TGTGCCAGCAGTTTGCAGGGGGCGCAGGGAAACACCATATATTTT

D: -
V: TRBV5-1
J: TRBJ1-1
size: once
CDR3: CASSQSAGLNTEAFF
DNA: TGCGCCAGCAGTCAATCCGCAGGGTTGAACACTGAAGCTTTCTTT

D: TRBD1
V: TRBV7-9
J: TRBJ1-2
size: -
CDR3: CASSPPRDSKLTRGYTF
DNA: TGTGCCAGCAGCCCACCCAGGGACAGTAAGCTGACGAGGGGCTACACCTTC

D: TRBD2
V: TRBV10-3
J: TRBJ2-5
size: -
CDR3: CAISAGLAGGQETQYF
DNA: TGTGCCATCAGTGCTGGACTAGCGGGAGGCCAAGAGACCCAGTACTTC

D: -
V: TRBV11-1
J: TRBJ2-7
size: -
CDR3: CASSLEGLYEQYF
DNA: TGTGCCAGCAGCTTAGAGGGCCTCTACGAGCAGTACTTC